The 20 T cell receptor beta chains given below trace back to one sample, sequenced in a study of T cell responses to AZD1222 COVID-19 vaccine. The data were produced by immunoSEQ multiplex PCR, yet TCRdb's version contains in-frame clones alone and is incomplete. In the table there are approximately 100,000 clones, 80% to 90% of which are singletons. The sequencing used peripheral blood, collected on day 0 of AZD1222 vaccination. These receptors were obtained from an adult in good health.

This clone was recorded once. This CDR3 is CASSLAGGRGEQYF. The CDR3 DNA reads TGCGCCAGCAGCTTGGCCGGGGGGCGAGGTGAGCAGTACTTC. V and J are TRBV5-1 and TRBJ2-7; D perhaps matches TRBD2 (7 bases). Germline CDR1 is SGHRS and CDR2 is YFSETQ. The CDR3 covers 14 residues. V gave up 0 bases and J gave up 7 bases, with 14 bases separating them.

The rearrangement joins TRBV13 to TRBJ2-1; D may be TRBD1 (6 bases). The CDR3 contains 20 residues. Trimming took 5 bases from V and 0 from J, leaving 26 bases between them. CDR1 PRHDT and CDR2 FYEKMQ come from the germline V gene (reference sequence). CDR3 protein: CASSPTGTSMADSSYNEQFF. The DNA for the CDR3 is TGTGCCAGCAGCCCCACAGGAACCTCTATGGCGGACAGCTCCTACAATGAGCAGTTCTTC.

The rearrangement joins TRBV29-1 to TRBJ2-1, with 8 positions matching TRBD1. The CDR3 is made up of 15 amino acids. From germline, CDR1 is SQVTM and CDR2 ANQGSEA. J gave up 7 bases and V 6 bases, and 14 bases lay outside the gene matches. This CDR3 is CSVGLEAGGWNEQFF. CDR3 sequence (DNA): TGCAGCGTGGGTTTAGAGGCAGGGGGCTGGAATGAGCAGTTCTTC.

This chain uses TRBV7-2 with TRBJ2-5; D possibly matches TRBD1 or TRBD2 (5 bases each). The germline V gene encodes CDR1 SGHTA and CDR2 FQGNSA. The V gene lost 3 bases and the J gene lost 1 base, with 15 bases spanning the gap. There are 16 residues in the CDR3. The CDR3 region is CASSLYRLRGQETQYF. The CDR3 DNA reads TGTGCCAGCAGCTTGTATCGACTAAGGGGCCAAGAGACCCAGTACTTC.

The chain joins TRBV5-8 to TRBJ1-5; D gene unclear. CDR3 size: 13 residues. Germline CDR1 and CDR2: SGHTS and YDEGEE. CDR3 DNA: TGTGCTACCAGGACGGATAGCAATCAGCCCCAGCATTTT. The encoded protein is CATRTDSNQPQHF.

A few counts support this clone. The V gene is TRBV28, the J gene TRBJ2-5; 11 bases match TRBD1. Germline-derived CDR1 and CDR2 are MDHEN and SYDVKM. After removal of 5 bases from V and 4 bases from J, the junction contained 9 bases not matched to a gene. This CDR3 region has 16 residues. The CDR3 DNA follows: TGTGCCAGCAGTATTACCGGGACAGGGGGTCGAGAGACCCAGTACTTC. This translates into CASSITGTGGRETQYF. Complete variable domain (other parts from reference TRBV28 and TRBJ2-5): DVKVTQSSRYLVKRTGEKVFLECVQDMDHENMFWYRQDPGLGLRLIYFSYDVKMKEKGDIPEGYSVSREKKERFSLILESASTNQTSMYLCASSITGTGGRETQYFGPGTRLLVL.

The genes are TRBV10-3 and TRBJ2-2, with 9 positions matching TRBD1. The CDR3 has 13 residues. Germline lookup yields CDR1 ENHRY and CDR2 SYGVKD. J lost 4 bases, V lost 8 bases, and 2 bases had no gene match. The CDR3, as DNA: TGTGCCATCCAGGGACAGGGCACCGGGGAGCTGTTTTTT. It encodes CAIQGQGTGELFF.

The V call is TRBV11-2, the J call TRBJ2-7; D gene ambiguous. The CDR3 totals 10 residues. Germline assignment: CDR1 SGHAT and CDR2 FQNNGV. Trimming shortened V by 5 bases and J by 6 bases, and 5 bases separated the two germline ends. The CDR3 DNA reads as TGTGCCAGCAGCGGGGTCGAGCAGTACTTC. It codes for CASSGVEQYF.

In nucleotides, the CDR3 is TGTGCCAGCAGCCGTGGGACGGCCACCGGCACCGGGGAGCTGTTTTTT. Its protein product is CASSRGTATGTGELFF. This chain connects TRBV3-1 (or the pseudogene TRBV3-2) to TRBJ2-2; the D gene could be TRBD1 or TRBD2 (5 bases each). This CDR3 comprises 16 residues. With 4 bases removed from V and 4 bases from J, the gap between germline ends came to 16 bases. The germline V gene encodes CDR1 LGHDT and CDR2 YNNKEL (reference sequence).

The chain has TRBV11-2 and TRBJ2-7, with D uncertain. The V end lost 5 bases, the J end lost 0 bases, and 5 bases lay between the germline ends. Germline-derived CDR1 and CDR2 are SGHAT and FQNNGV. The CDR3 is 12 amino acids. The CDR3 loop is CASSASSYEQYF. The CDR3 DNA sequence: TGTGCCAGCAGCGCGAGCTCCTACGAGCAGTACTTC.

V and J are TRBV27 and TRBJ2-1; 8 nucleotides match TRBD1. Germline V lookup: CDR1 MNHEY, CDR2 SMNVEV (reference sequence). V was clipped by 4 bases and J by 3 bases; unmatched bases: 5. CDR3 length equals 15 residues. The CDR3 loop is CASSSTDRVYNEQFF. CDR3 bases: TGTGCCAGCAGTTCGACGGACAGGGTCTACAATGAGCAGTTCTTC.

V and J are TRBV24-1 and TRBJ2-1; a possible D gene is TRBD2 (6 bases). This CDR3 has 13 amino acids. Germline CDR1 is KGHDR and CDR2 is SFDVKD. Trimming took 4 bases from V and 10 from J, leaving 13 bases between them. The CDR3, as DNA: TGTGCCACCAGTGACGGAGGGGTGGGGGAGCAGTTCTTC. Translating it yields CATSDGGVGEQFF.

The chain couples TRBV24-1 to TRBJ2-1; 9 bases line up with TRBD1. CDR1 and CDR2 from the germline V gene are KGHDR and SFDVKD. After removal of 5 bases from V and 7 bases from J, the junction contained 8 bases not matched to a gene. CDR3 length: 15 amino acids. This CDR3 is CATSVEQGAGNEQFF. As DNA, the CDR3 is TGTGCCACCAGTGTCGAACAGGGGGCGGGAAATGAGCAGTTCTTC.

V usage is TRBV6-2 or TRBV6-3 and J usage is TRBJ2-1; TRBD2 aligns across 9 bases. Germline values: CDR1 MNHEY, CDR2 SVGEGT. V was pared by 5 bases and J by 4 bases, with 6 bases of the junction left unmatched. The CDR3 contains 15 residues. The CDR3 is CASSRGTSWYNEQFF. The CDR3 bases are TGTGCCAGCAGTAGGGGGACTAGCTGGTACAATGAGCAGTTCTTC.

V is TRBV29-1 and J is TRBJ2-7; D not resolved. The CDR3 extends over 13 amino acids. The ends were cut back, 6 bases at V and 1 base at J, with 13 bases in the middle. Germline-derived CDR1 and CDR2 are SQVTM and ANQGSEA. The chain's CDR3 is CSVRISGSYEQYF. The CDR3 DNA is TGCAGCGTCCGTATCAGTGGGTCCTACGAGCAGTACTTC.

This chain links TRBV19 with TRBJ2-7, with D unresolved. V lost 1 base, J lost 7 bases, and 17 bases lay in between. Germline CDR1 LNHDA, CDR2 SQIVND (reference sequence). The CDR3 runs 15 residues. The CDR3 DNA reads TGTGCCAGTAGTATAGCCCCGGGCTTTACCACTGAGCAGTACTTC. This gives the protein CASSIAPGFTTEQYF.

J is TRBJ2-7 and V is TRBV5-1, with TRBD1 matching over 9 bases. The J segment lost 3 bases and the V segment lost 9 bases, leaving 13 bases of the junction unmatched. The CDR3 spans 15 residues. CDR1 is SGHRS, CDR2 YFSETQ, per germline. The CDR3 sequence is CATTPGGQGFYEQYF. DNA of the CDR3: TGCGCCACGACCCCTGGTGGACAGGGGTTCTACGAGCAGTACTTC.

The CDR3 nucleotides read TGTGCCAGCAGCGACAGGGCAGGAGCAGATACGCAGTATTTT. Translating gives CASSDRAGADTQYF. The chain links TRBV6-2 or TRBV6-3 to TRBJ2-3, with 7 bases identical to TRBD1. This CDR3 comprises 14 residues. J gave up 4 bases and V 6 bases, and 7 bases lay outside the gene matches. Germline V gives CDR1 MNHEY, CDR2 SVGEGT.

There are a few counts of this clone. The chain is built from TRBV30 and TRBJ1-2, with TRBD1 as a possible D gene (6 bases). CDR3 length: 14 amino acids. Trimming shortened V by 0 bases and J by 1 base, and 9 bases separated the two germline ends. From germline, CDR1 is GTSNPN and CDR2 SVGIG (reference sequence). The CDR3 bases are TGTGCCTGGAGTGTAGGCAGGGGTAACTATGGCTACACCTTC. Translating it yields CAWSVGRGNYGYTF. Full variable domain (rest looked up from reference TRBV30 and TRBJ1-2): SQTIHQWPATLVQPVGSPLSLECTVEGTSNPNLYWYRQAAGRGLQLLFYSVGIGQISSEVPQNLSASRPQDRQFILSSKKLLLSDSGFYLCAWSVGRGNYGYTFGSGTRLTVV.

CDR3 DNA: TGTGCCAGCAGTTTAAAGGACAGGGGGCCATCTCCACCCGAGACCCAGTACTTC. Protein product: CASSLKDRGPSPPETQYF. The rearrangement joins TRBV28 to TRBJ2-5, with 11 bases fitting TRBD1. Trimming at V came to 2 bases and at J to 5 bases, leaving 13 bases not matched to a gene. Germline assignment: CDR1 MDHEN and CDR2 SYDVKM. The CDR3 loop spans 18 amino acids. The full variable domain, completed using reference TRBV28 and TRBJ2-5, is DVKVTQSSRYLVKRTGEKVFLECVQDMDHENMFWYRQDPGLGLRLIYFSYDVKMKEKGDIPEGYSVSREKKERFSLILESASTNQTSMYLCASSLKDRGPSPPETQYFGPGTRLLVL.